Listed below are T cell receptor beta chains from one sample, sequenced in a study of cytomegalovirus exposure and HLA in healthy donors. The table came from immunoSEQ multiplex PCR; TCRdb's copy has only in-frame clones and leaves some out. The sample consists of some 150,000 clones, 90% to 95% of them appearing once. The sample comprised PBMCs. All receptors come from a man younger than 35 in good health and CMV-seronegative. CDR3s include the opening cysteine and the closing phenylalanine or tryptophan. Fields, in order: CDR3 DNA, CDR3 protein, CDR3 length, D gene, J gene, V gene, clone size. A D gene is named only where the DNA matches it firmly. Size is stated for part of the rows, as once, few or many counts, or as a class when the clone is expanded.

TGTGCCAGCTCCCAACGGCAGGACAGGGGGCTGTCCAAAAACATTCAGTACTTC | CASSQRQDRGLSKNIQYF | 18 | TRBD1 | TRBJ2-4 | TRBV18 | .
TGTGCCAGTAGAACGGGCGGGTCTAGCGCTCTCTACGAGCAGTACTTC | CASRTGGSSALYEQYF | 16 | . | TRBJ2-7 | TRBV27 | .
TGTGCCAGCTCACCACGGGGGACAGGGGGCAACAGTGAGCAGTTCTTC | CASSPRGTGGNSEQFF | 16 | TRBD1 | TRBJ2-1 | TRBV18 | .
TGTGCCAGCGGGACAGTCCTTGGCTACACCTTC | CASGTVLGYTF | 11 | TRBD1 | TRBJ1-2 | TRBV27 | .
TGCGCCAGCCGTAACCTAGCGGTCTCCTACAATGAGCAGTTCTTC | CASRNLAVSYNEQFF | 15 | TRBD2 | TRBJ2-1 | TRBV10-2 | .
TGTGCCAGCAGCCCCGGGACTAGCGGCCAAGAGACCCAGTACTTC | CASSPGTSGQETQYF | 15 | TRBD2 | TRBJ2-5 | TRBV7-3 | .
TGCGCCAGCAGCCACGAATCGACAGGGGGCGGTCGGCAAGAGACCCAGTACTTC | CASSHESTGGGRQETQYF | 18 | TRBD1 | TRBJ2-5 | TRBV23-1 | .
TGTGCCAGCAGGCCACTAGCGGGAGGGCCGGGGGAATCCTACAATGAGCAGTTCTTC | CASRPLAGGPGESYNEQFF | 19 | TRBD2 | TRBJ2-1 | TRBV14 | .
TGCGCCAGCAGCCTGTATCTTCGCTGGGGGGGCGCCGGGGAGCTGTTTTTT | CASSLYLRWGGAGELFF | 17 | . | TRBJ2-2 | TRBV5-1 | .
TGTGCCAGCAGTGAAGAGGGGGGGCAGATAGATACGCAGTATTTT | CASSEEGGQIDTQYF | 15 | . | TRBJ2-3 | TRBV6-1 | once
TGCGCCAGCAGCTTGGTGCCGCGGGACGGAACCGGGGAGCTGTTTTTT | CASSLVPRDGTGELFF | 16 | . | TRBJ2-2 | TRBV5-1 | .
TGTGCCACCAGCCCCCGGACAGGGAGGGAGACCCAGTACTTC | CATSPRTGRETQYF | 14 | TRBD1 | TRBJ2-5 | TRBV15 | .
TGTGCCAGCAGTTCCCAGCGGTCCTATGAGCAGTTCTTC | CASSSQRSYEQFF | 13 | . | TRBJ2-1 | TRBV27 | .
TGTGCCTGGGACTCTAGCGGGCGATTACACAATGAGCAGTTCTTC | CAWDSSGRLHNEQFF | 15 | TRBD2 | TRBJ2-1 | TRBV30 | .
TGTGCCAGCAGTGACCCTGACAGTAACCCCTACGAGCAGTACTTC | CASSDPDSNPYEQYF | 15 | . | TRBJ2-7 | TRBV2 | .
TGTGCCAGCTCACTCCGAGGACAGGGCCTCGACAATGAGCAGTTCTTC | CASSLRGQGLDNEQFF | 16 | TRBD1 | TRBJ2-1 | TRBV18 | .
TGTGCGTGGACTTACCAAGAGACCCAGTACTTC | CAWTYQETQYF | 11 | . | TRBJ2-5 | TRBV30 | .
TGTGCCAGCTCATCGGTAGAGAATCAGCCCCAGCATTTT | CASSSVENQPQHF | 13 | . | TRBJ1-5 | TRBV18 | .
TGCGCCAGCAGCCAAGGGACTAGCGGGAGAGGGACCCAGTACTTC | CASSQGTSGRGTQYF | 15 | TRBD2 | TRBJ2-5 | TRBV4-1 | few
TGTGCCAGCAGCCCCCTCCGGGTTCACGAGCAGTTCTTC | CASSPLRVHEQFF | 13 | . | TRBJ2-1 | TRBV7-6 | .
TGTGCCAGCAGTGAGAGATGGCTAGCGGGGGGAATGTACCAAGAGACCCAGTACTTC | CASSERWLAGGMYQETQYF | 19 | TRBD2 | TRBJ2-5 | TRBV6-1 | .
TGTGCCAGTAGTACTACCGGGACAGGGAATTCACCCCTCCACTTT | CASSTTGTGNSPLHF | 15 | TRBD1 | TRBJ1-6 | TRBV19 | few
TGTGCCAGCAGCTTTGGGGTCGGGACTCTTGGAAACACCATATATTTT | CASSFGVGTLGNTIYF | 16 | . | TRBJ1-3 | TRBV11-2 | .
TGTGCCAGCAGCTCAGACAGGCCGGGGGAGACCCAGTACTTC | CASSSDRPGETQYF | 14 | . | TRBJ2-5 | TRBV9 | .
TGTGCCAGCAGTGGAATGCGTGGCGGACAAGAGACCCAGTACTTC | CASSGMRGGQETQYF | 15 | . | TRBJ2-5 | TRBV6-1 | .
TGTGCCAGTAGTATTCGTAACTTCCCTGAAGCTTTCTTT | CASSIRNFPEAFF | 13 | . | TRBJ1-1 | TRBV19 | .
TGTGCCACCAGCAAACAGGGATTCCGAGAGACCCAGTACTTC | CATSKQGFRETQYF | 14 | . | TRBJ2-5 | TRBV15 | once
TGTGCCAGCAGGCCCACAGGGAGCGTTTACAATGAGCAGTTCTTC | CASRPTGSVYNEQFF | 15 | . | TRBJ2-1 | TRBV28 | .
TGTGCCAGCAGCTCGGTGGCAGGGTCCGAGCAGTACTTC | CASSSVAGSEQYF | 13 | . | TRBJ2-7 | TRBV5-6 | once
TGTGCCAGCTCACCACCAGGGGCGATAGGCTACACCTTC | CASSPPGAIGYTF | 13 | . | TRBJ1-2 | TRBV18 | once
TGCAGCGTTACCGGGACAGTACTAGGAGCTAATGAAAAACTGTTTTTT | CSVTGTVLGANEKLFF | 16 | TRBD1 | TRBJ1-4 | TRBV29-1 | .